Listed below are T cell receptor beta chains from one sample, sequenced in a study of blood T cell repertoires in COVID-19. This table comes from immunoSEQ multiplex PCR, and its TCRdb copy is limited to in-frame clones, with some not included. Here the sample spans around 97,000 clones, around 90% being singletons. Sequenced sample: peripheral blood. Receptor source: a woman aged 60-75 years with acute or convalescent COVID-19. The conserved cysteine and the conserved F or W are not part of the CDR3 here.

V gene,J gene,CDR3 protein
TRBV18,TRBJ2-5,ASSPRSVSETQY
TRBV18,TRBJ1-3,ASSPLVNRGTSGNTIY
TRBV4-2,TRBJ2-3,ASSQREGYADTQY
TRBV27,TRBJ2-1,ASRQVNEQF
TRBV28,TRBJ2-7,ASSAGQGAPYEQY
TRBV28,TRBJ1-5,ASSSVRQGIGNQPQH
TRBV7-9,TRBJ1-3,ASSLGGGTIY
TRBV29-1,TRBJ1-1,SVEFTGDTEAF
TRBV5-1,TRBJ1-2,ASSLEWGRGSYT
TRBV28,TRBJ1-5,ASSFVTGVQPQH
TRBV11-2,TRBJ1-1,ASSLDEGAGTEAF
TRBV6-5,TRBJ2-7,ASSTGQPPSYEQY
TRBV14,TRBJ2-3,ASSPTGTDTQY
TRBV5-4,TRBJ2-7,ASSLQVSYEQY
TRBV18,TRBJ2-3,ASSLIRGGSTDTQY
TRBV21-1,TRBJ1-5,ASWSRQANQPQH
TRBV5-6,TRBJ1-6,ASSLWTGVNSPLH
TRBV11-2,TRBJ2-3,ASSLGPGGRADGTQY
TRBV18,TRBJ1-2,ASSPDTNYGYT
TRBV9,TRBJ1-3,ASSPRTASGNTIY
TRBV11-3,TRBJ2-1,ASTGTGKDEQF
TRBV5-1,TRBJ2-3,ASSTPTGGSTDTQY
TRBV9,TRBJ2-3,ASSVEAEDTQY
TRBV4-1,TRBJ1-3,ASSQQQGYSGNTIY
TRBV5-4,TRBJ1-1,ASSAGDRGNTEAF
TRBV4-2,TRBJ2-5,ASSQELRGETQY
TRBV19,TRBJ1-5,ASSIDINRDQPQH
TRBV2,TRBJ1-1,ASSQRSSGNTEAF
TRBV7-2,TRBJ2-1,ASSLDGLLAGFDEQF
TRBV4-1,TRBJ1-1,ASSQEAQGGTEAF
TRBV4-1,TRBJ1-4,ASSQDVGATNEKLF
TRBV6-5,TRBJ2-1,ASMASGAPYNEQF
TRBV18,TRBJ1-1,ASSPSMGSGGGTEAF
TRBV11-2,TRBJ2-3,ASSLVGQSTDTQY
TRBV27,TRBJ1-5,ASSLYGQGPNQPQH
TRBV6-1,TRBJ1-2,ASSESQGYGYT
TRBV7-8,TRBJ1-2,ASTLGGLDYGYT
TRBV5-1,TRBJ2-1,ASSLLASGRSEQF
TRBV19,TRBJ1-3,ASSIDLGSGNTIY
TRBV27,TRBJ1-1,ASSLFPDTEAF
TRBV5-8,TRBJ1-1,ASRLGRRGNEAF
TRBV12-5,TRBJ1-1,ASGLVRDTEAF
TRBV19,TRBJ2-7,ASSMGTTGGPLGEQY
TRBV28,TRBJ2-2,ASSFDRGLNTGELF
TRBV9,TRBJ2-1,ASSPHLAGGPNEQF
TRBV5-1,TRBJ1-6,ASSLETGSSYNSPLH
TRBV24-1,TRBJ2-5,ATSARGTETQY
TRBV3-1/TRBV3-2,TRBJ1-2,ASRDEDRVGAYGYT
TRBV4-1,TRBJ2-1,ASSQVVLAGVGEQF
TRBV4-2,TRBJ2-1,ASSHNPSAGGHNEQF
TRBV6-5,TRBJ1-2,ASSLGQGSYGYT
TRBV6-5,TRBJ2-5,AGTGTLQETQY
TRBV27,TRBJ1-1,ASSSYGGTGGPEAF
TRBV10-3,TRBJ2-7,AVPPDSYSYEQY
TRBV7-6,TRBJ2-7,ASSLRSGEGTGTYEQY
TRBV18,TRBJ2-3,ASSLSWRQGMDTQY
TRBV28,TRBJ1-1,ASSLLAGMNTEAF
TRBV6-5,TRBJ1-2,ASRQTQGSYGYT
TRBV7-8,TRBJ1-4,ASSRTATNEKLF
TRBV28,TRBJ1-5,ASSFVRDRDLFNQPQH